The T cell receptor beta chain under discussion was sequenced for a study of cytomegalovirus exposure and HLA in healthy donors. Overall study results and limits: Listed as cytomegalovirus-associated were about 160 TCR beta chains.

The CDR3 covers 15 residues. Germline CDR1 reads SGHRS; CDR2 reads YFSETQ. J was trimmed by 4 bases and V by 4 bases; bases with no gene match: 8. The assay was immunoSEQ multiplex PCR, and TCRdb's table has in-frame clones only and misses some. The sample has about 280,000 clones, roughly 90% seen once. On this clone itself: Its antigen is undetermined.

The origin of this receptor is a woman aged 18-30 years in good health and CMV-seronegative. The sample taken for sequencing was PBMCs. The V gene is TRBV5-1, the J gene TRBJ1-3; TRBD1 matches 7 bases. CDR3 protein: CASSLDRAGGNTIYF. The CDR3 nucleotides read TGCGCCAGCAGCCTAGACAGGGCAGGAGGAAACACCATATATTTT.